This is a list of T cell receptor beta chains from one sample in a study of fetal regulatory T cell absence and autoimmunity. Sequenced by immunoSEQ multiplex PCR; TCRdb stores in-frame clones only, minus some. The sample yields about 50,000 clones, about 86% seen once. The sample consisted of cord blood. These receptors came from a newborn boy with IPEX syndrome. Both conserved end residues are part of each CDR3. The D gene is left open where the match is weak. Not all rows give a size; the values are once, few, many and, for expanded clones, a class.

clone_size: few; j_call: TRBJ2-3; d_call: NA; v_call: TRBV11-2; cdr3_aa: CASRVDILTDTQYF; cdr3_nt: TGTGCCAGCAGGGTGGACATTCTCACAGATACGCAGTATTTT
clone_size: NA; j_call: TRBJ2-5; d_call: NA; v_call: TRBV7-6; cdr3_aa: CASSLGGYQETQYF; cdr3_nt: TGTGCCAGCAGCTTAGGGGGGTACCAAGAGACCCAGTACTTC
clone_size: once; j_call: TRBJ1-5; d_call: TRBD1; v_call: TRBV25-1; cdr3_aa: CASGGTGGQFGNQPQHF; cdr3_nt: TGTGCCAGCGGTGGGACAGGGGGCCAATTTGGCAATCAGCCCCAGCATTTT
clone_size: NA; j_call: TRBJ1-1; d_call: NA; v_call: TRBV10-3; cdr3_aa: CAISESDSLGTEAFF; cdr3_nt: TGTGCCATCAGTGAGTCGGACAGTTTGGGCACTGAAGCTTTCTTT
clone_size: NA; j_call: TRBJ2-3; d_call: NA; v_call: TRBV27; cdr3_aa: CASRDIRTDTQYF; cdr3_nt: TGTGCCAGCAGGGACATTCGCACAGATACGCAGTATTTT
clone_size: few; j_call: TRBJ2-2; d_call: NA; v_call: TRBV11-2; cdr3_aa: CASSPLARVSAGELFF; cdr3_nt: TGTGCCAGCAGCCCTCTAGCGCGAGTCTCTGCCGGGGAGCTGTTTTTT
clone_size: NA; j_call: TRBJ1-3; d_call: NA; v_call: TRBV6-6; cdr3_aa: CASSYSQGGNTIYF; cdr3_nt: TGTGCCAGCAGTTACTCACAGGGTGGAAACACCATATATTTT
clone_size: NA; j_call: TRBJ2-7; d_call: NA; v_call: TRBV6-5; cdr3_aa: CASSPDDTFYEQYF; cdr3_nt: TGTGCCAGCAGCCCGGACGATACCTTCTACGAGCAGTACTTC
clone_size: NA; j_call: TRBJ2-3; d_call: TRBD1; v_call: TRBV5-4; cdr3_aa: CASTWTGEFTDTQYF; cdr3_nt: TGTGCCAGCACCTGGACAGGGGAGTTTACAGATACGCAGTATTTT
clone_size: NA; j_call: TRBJ1-3; d_call: TRBD1; v_call: TRBV29-1; cdr3_aa: CSVGQGATENTIYF; cdr3_nt: TGCAGCGTTGGGCAGGGGGCTACTGAAAACACCATATATTTT
clone_size: NA; j_call: TRBJ1-5; d_call: TRBD1; v_call: TRBV7-2; cdr3_aa: CASSPGTGSGSQHF; cdr3_nt: TGTGCCAGCAGCCCTGGGACAGGTTCTGGGTCCCAGCATTTT
clone_size: NA; j_call: TRBJ1-3; d_call: TRBD1; v_call: TRBV10-3; cdr3_aa: CAISGYRGGDGNTIYF; cdr3_nt: TGTGCCATCAGTGGTTACAGAGGGGGCGACGGAAACACCATATATTTT
clone_size: NA; j_call: TRBJ1-1; d_call: TRBD1; v_call: TRBV19; cdr3_aa: CASSSYPRDRGTEAFF; cdr3_nt: TGTGCCAGTAGTTCGTACCCCCGGGACAGGGGAACTGAAGCTTTCTTT
clone_size: NA; j_call: TRBJ2-1; d_call: TRBD2; v_call: TRBV9; cdr3_aa: CASSVSGVNEQFF; cdr3_nt: TGTGCCAGCAGCGTTAGCGGGGTCAATGAGCAGTTCTTC
clone_size: few; j_call: TRBJ1-2; d_call: NA; v_call: TRBV6-5; cdr3_aa: CASSYGTYGYTF; cdr3_nt: TGTGCCAGCAGTTACGGGACATATGGCTACACCTTC
clone_size: NA; j_call: TRBJ1-4; d_call: NA; v_call: TRBV4-1; cdr3_aa: CASSDAHGTREKLFF; cdr3_nt: TGCGCCAGCAGCGACGCCCATGGAACGAGAGAAAAACTGTTTTTT
clone_size: NA; j_call: TRBJ2-2; d_call: TRBD2; v_call: TRBV6-8; cdr3_aa: CASTQRECFQPGELFF; cdr3_nt: TGTGCCAGCACCCAGCGGGAGTGCTTCCAACCGGGGGAGCTGTTTTTT
clone_size: NA; j_call: TRBJ2-7; d_call: TRBD1; v_call: TRBV12-5; cdr3_aa: CASGLVGTGGEQYF; cdr3_nt: TGTGCTAGTGGTTTGGTAGGGACAGGGGGCGAGCAGTACTTC
clone_size: NA; j_call: TRBJ2-3; d_call: NA; v_call: TRBV19; cdr3_aa: CASSIRGWGTDTQYF; cdr3_nt: TGTGCCAGTAGTATTAGGGGCTGGGGCACAGATACGCAGTATTTT
clone_size: few; j_call: TRBJ1-5; d_call: TRBD1; v_call: TRBV30; cdr3_aa: CACSWDRYQPQHF; cdr3_nt: TGTGCCTGCTCTTGGGACAGATATCAGCCCCAGCATTTT
clone_size: NA; j_call: TRBJ2-1; d_call: NA; v_call: TRBV9; cdr3_aa: CASSVGASSYNEQFF; cdr3_nt: TGTGCCAGCAGCGTAGGGGCTAGCTCCTACAATGAGCAGTTCTTC
clone_size: NA; j_call: TRBJ2-1; d_call: NA; v_call: TRBV29-1; cdr3_aa: CSVEDRQGTYNEQFF; cdr3_nt: TGCAGCGTTGAAGATCGGCAGGGGACCTACAATGAGCAGTTCTTC
clone_size: NA; j_call: TRBJ1-6; d_call: NA; v_call: TRBV5-1; cdr3_aa: CASSLEGPSYNSPLHF; cdr3_nt: TGCGCCAGCAGCTTGGAGGGCCCCTCCTATAATTCACCCCTCCACTTT
clone_size: NA; j_call: TRBJ2-2; d_call: NA; v_call: TRBV2; cdr3_aa: CASSEQAGYTGELFF; cdr3_nt: TGTGCCAGCAGTGAGCAAGCGGGTTACACCGGGGAGCTGTTTTTT
clone_size: few; j_call: TRBJ1-2; d_call: NA; v_call: TRBV19; cdr3_aa: CASSIGTANYGYTF; cdr3_nt: TGTGCCAGTAGTATTGGGACCGCTAACTATGGCTACACCTTC
clone_size: few; j_call: TRBJ2-7; d_call: NA; v_call: TRBV4-2; cdr3_aa: CASSPPGSSYEQYF; cdr3_nt: TGTGCCAGCAGCCCCCCTGGGAGCTCCTACGAGCAGTACTTC
clone_size: NA; j_call: TRBJ2-2; d_call: TRBD1; v_call: TRBV27; cdr3_aa: CASSFGTGGTGELFF; cdr3_nt: TGTGCCAGCAGTTTCGGGACAGGGGGCACCGGGGAGCTGTTTTTT
clone_size: NA; j_call: TRBJ1-2; d_call: NA; v_call: TRBV11-2; cdr3_aa: CASSLEANTNYGYTF; cdr3_nt: TGTGCCAGCAGCTTAGAAGCTAATACTAACTATGGCTACACCTTC
clone_size: NA; j_call: TRBJ1-6; d_call: NA; v_call: TRBV10-3; cdr3_aa: CAISGGSYNSPLHF; cdr3_nt: TGTGCCATCAGTGGGGGCTCCTATAATTCACCCCTCCACTTT
clone_size: once; j_call: TRBJ2-3; d_call: TRBD2; v_call: TRBV10-2; cdr3_aa: CASSGTSGGATDTQYF; cdr3_nt: TGCGCCAGCAGTGGGACTAGCGGGGGGGCCACAGATACGCAGTATTTT
clone_size: NA; j_call: TRBJ2-3; d_call: NA; v_call: TRBV7-6; cdr3_aa: CASSLAGADTQYF; cdr3_nt: TGTGCCAGCAGCTTAGCGGGGGCAGATACGCAGTATTTT
clone_size: NA; j_call: TRBJ2-1; d_call: NA; v_call: TRBV5-1; cdr3_aa: CASSYYNEQFF; cdr3_nt: TGCGCCAGCAGCTACTACAATGAGCAGTTCTTC
clone_size: NA; j_call: TRBJ2-5; d_call: NA; v_call: TRBV2; cdr3_aa: CASSDVAKLETQYF; cdr3_nt: TGTGCCAGCAGTGACGTAGCGAAGTTAGAGACCCAGTACTTC
clone_size: few; j_call: TRBJ2-7; d_call: NA; v_call: TRBV5-4; cdr3_aa: CASSLALAPHEQYF; cdr3_nt: TGTGCCAGCAGCTTGGCCTTAGCACCCCACGAGCAGTACTTC
clone_size: NA; j_call: TRBJ2-3; d_call: NA; v_call: TRBV25-1; cdr3_aa: CASSDWSSTDTQYF; cdr3_nt: TGTGCCAGCAGTGATTGGTCTAGCACAGATACGCAGTATTTT
clone_size: NA; j_call: TRBJ1-2; d_call: NA; v_call: TRBV19; cdr3_aa: CASNGYNYGYTF; cdr3_nt: TGTGCCAGTAACGGCTATAACTATGGCTACACCTTC
clone_size: once; j_call: TRBJ2-3; d_call: NA; v_call: TRBV20-1; cdr3_aa: CSAFVTDTQYF; cdr3_nt: TGCAGTGCCTTCGTCACAGATACGCAGTATTTT
clone_size: NA; j_call: TRBJ2-7; d_call: TRBD2; v_call: TRBV27; cdr3_aa: CASRLAGETHEQYF; cdr3_nt: TGTGCCAGCAGACTAGCGGGGGAAACCCACGAGCAGTACTTC
clone_size: NA; j_call: TRBJ2-7; d_call: TRBD1; v_call: TRBV6-6; cdr3_aa: CASSPRDRGHEQYF; cdr3_nt: TGTGCCAGCAGTCCCCGGGACAGGGGCCACGAGCAGTACTTC
clone_size: few; j_call: TRBJ1-2; d_call: TRBD1; v_call: TRBV27; cdr3_aa: CASSIRQGYGYTF; cdr3_nt: TGTGCCAGCAGTATCCGACAGGGGTATGGCTACACCTTC
clone_size: NA; j_call: TRBJ1-6; d_call: NA; v_call: TRBV19; cdr3_aa: CASSIAALLNSPLHF; cdr3_nt: TGTGCCAGTAGTATTGCAGCCTTACTGAATTCACCCCTCCACTTT
clone_size: once; j_call: TRBJ2-7; d_call: TRBD2; v_call: TRBV6-5; cdr3_aa: CASSLLAGGTYEQYF; cdr3_nt: TGTGCCAGCAGTTTACTAGCGGGAGGAACGTACGAGCAGTACTTC
clone_size: NA; j_call: TRBJ2-3; d_call: TRBD1; v_call: TRBV9; cdr3_aa: CASSVAGTGADTQYF; cdr3_nt: TGTGCCAGCAGCGTAGCCGGGACAGGGGCAGATACGCAGTATTTT
clone_size: NA; j_call: TRBJ1-1; d_call: NA; v_call: TRBV29-1; cdr3_aa: CSVQGRRITEAFF; cdr3_nt: TGCAGCGTTCAGGGGCGCAGGATCACTGAAGCTTTCTTT
clone_size: few; j_call: TRBJ1-6; d_call: NA; v_call: TRBV15; cdr3_aa: CATSRGADSPLHF; cdr3_nt: TGTGCCACCAGCAGGGGTGCTGATTCACCCCTCCACTTT
clone_size: NA; j_call: TRBJ2-7; d_call: NA; v_call: TRBV1; cdr3_aa: CTSSQESLAPPPYEQYF; cdr3_nt: TGCACCAGCAGCCAAGAGTCACTAGCGCCTCCCCCCTACGAGCAGTACTTC
clone_size: NA; j_call: TRBJ2-7; d_call: NA; v_call: TRBV4-1; cdr3_aa: CASSQVGGTQAYEQYF; cdr3_nt: TGCGCCAGCAGCCAAGTCGGAGGGACGCAAGCCTACGAGCAGTACTTC
clone_size: NA; j_call: TRBJ2-7; d_call: TRBD1; v_call: TRBV5-1; cdr3_aa: CASSLVRTGGYEQYF; cdr3_nt: TGCGCCAGCAGCCTAGTTAGGACAGGGGGCTACGAGCAGTACTTC
clone_size: NA; j_call: TRBJ2-7; d_call: TRBD1; v_call: TRBV6-6; cdr3_aa: CASRTGQGEDEQYF; cdr3_nt: TGTGCCAGCAGAACGGGACAGGGGGAGGACGAGCAGTACTTC
clone_size: NA; j_call: TRBJ2-3; d_call: TRBD2; v_call: TRBV6-4; cdr3_aa: CASSDPRTSGSWEEFTDTQYF; cdr3_nt: TGTGCCAGCAGTGACCCTAGGACTAGCGGGAGCTGGGAGGAGTTTACAGATACGCAGTATTTT
clone_size: NA; j_call: TRBJ1-2; d_call: NA; v_call: TRBV7-9; cdr3_aa: CASSLQNNYGYTF; cdr3_nt: TGTGCCAGCAGCTTACAAAATAACTATGGCTACACCTTC
clone_size: NA; j_call: TRBJ2-1; d_call: TRBD2; v_call: TRBV29-1; cdr3_aa: CSVAGLAGATYNEQFF; cdr3_nt: TGCAGCGTTGCGGGACTAGCGGGAGCGACCTACAATGAGCAGTTCTTC
clone_size: NA; j_call: TRBJ2-3; d_call: TRBD2; v_call: TRBV5-6; cdr3_aa: CASSFLAGGADTQYF; cdr3_nt: TGTGCCAGCAGCTTCCTAGCGGGGGGCGCAGATACGCAGTATTTT
clone_size: NA; j_call: TRBJ2-1; d_call: NA; v_call: TRBV7-8; cdr3_aa: CACDVCDPFYNEQFF; cdr3_nt: TGTGCCTGCGATGTTTGCGACCCGTTCTACAATGAGCAGTTCTTC
clone_size: NA; j_call: TRBJ1-1; d_call: TRBD1; v_call: TRBV11-3; cdr3_aa: CASSLAGQGQNTEAFF; cdr3_nt: TGTGCCAGCAGCTTAGCGGGACAGGGGCAGAACACTGAAGCTTTCTTT
clone_size: NA; j_call: TRBJ2-3; d_call: NA; v_call: TRBV19; cdr3_aa: CASSMGLDTQYF; cdr3_nt: TGTGCCAGTAGTATGGGGCTAGATACGCAGTATTTT
clone_size: NA; j_call: TRBJ2-1; d_call: TRBD1; v_call: TRBV7-2; cdr3_aa: CASGPFQGAGFNEQFF; cdr3_nt: TGTGCCAGCGGTCCCTTCCAGGGGGCTGGGTTCAATGAGCAGTTCTTC
clone_size: NA; j_call: TRBJ2-7; d_call: NA; v_call: TRBV13; cdr3_aa: CASSSPSDAYEQYF; cdr3_nt: TGTGCCAGCAGCTCCCCCAGCGATGCCTACGAGCAGTACTTC
clone_size: NA; j_call: TRBJ1-1; d_call: NA; v_call: TRBV5-1; cdr3_aa: CASSPKGGAGSEAFF; cdr3_nt: TGCGCCAGCAGCCCAAAGGGGGGGGCAGGCTCTGAAGCTTTCTTT
clone_size: NA; j_call: TRBJ2-7; d_call: TRBD1; v_call: TRBV30; cdr3_aa: CAGIGWDSSYEQYF; cdr3_nt: TGTGCCGGAATAGGATGGGACAGTTCCTACGAGCAGTACTTC